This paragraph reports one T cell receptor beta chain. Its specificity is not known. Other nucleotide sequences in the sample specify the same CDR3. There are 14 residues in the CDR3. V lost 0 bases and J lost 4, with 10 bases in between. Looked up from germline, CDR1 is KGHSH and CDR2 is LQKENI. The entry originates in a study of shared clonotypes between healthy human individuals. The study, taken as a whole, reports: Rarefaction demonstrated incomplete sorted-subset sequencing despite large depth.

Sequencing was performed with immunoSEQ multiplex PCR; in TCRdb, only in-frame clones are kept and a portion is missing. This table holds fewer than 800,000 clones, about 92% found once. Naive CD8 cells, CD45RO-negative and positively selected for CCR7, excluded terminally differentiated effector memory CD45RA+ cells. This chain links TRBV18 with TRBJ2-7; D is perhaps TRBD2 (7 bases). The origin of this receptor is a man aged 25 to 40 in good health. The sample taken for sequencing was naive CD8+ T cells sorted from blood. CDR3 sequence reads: CASSPPGGPYEQYF. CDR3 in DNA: TGTGCCAGCTCACCACCGGGGGGGCCGTACGAGCAGTACTTC.